These 18 T cell receptor beta chains were all obtained from the same sample, sequenced in a study of cytotoxic CD8 clonotypes in ibrutinib-treated CLL. Only in-frame clones appear in the TCRdb table, and some are missing; sequencing was by immunoSEQ multiplex PCR. The sample lists 140,000 to 150,000 clones, about 80% occurring once. The sample consisted of PBMCs, taken after 24 months of ibrutinib treatment. The receptors here all came from a human donor with chronic lymphocytic leukemia.

To note about this clone: The sample contains more than one DNA sequence encoding this CDR3. The J gene is TRBJ2-5, the V gene TRBV7-3, with unresolved D. V was shortened by 2 bases and J by 1 base, with 5 bases between the two germline ends. Germline assignment: CDR1 SGHTA and CDR2 FQGTGA. The CDR3 totals 13 residues. The CDR3 bases are TGTGCCAGCAGCTTAGGACCCCAAGAGACCCAGTACTTC. Its protein product is CASSLGPQETQYF.

V usage is TRBV19 and J usage is TRBJ2-7; possibly TRBD2 for D (7 bases). The CDR3 is made up of 13 amino acids. Germline loops: CDR1 LNHDA, CDR2 SQIVND (reference sequence). Trimming stripped 10 bases from V and 6 bases from J, with 19 bases between. This CDR3 is CATPRGGVGEQYF. CDR3 bases: TGTGCCACCCCAAGGGGGGGAGTGGGCGAGCAGTACTTC.

The chain recombines TRBV28 with TRBJ1-5; no reliable D call. CDR3 length: 14 amino acids. CDR1 is MDHEN and CDR2 is SYDVKM in the germline V gene. V was pared by 6 bases and J by 6 bases, with 15 bases between. CDR3 residues: CASREAVPGQPQHF. The CDR3 DNA follows: TGTGCCAGCAGGGAGGCCGTACCGGGTCAGCCCCAGCATTTT.

The CDR3 region is CASSESLSSYNEQFF. In DNA form, the CDR3 reads TGTGCCAGCAGTGAGTCGTTAAGCTCCTACAATGAGCAGTTCTTC. The chain recombines TRBV2 with TRBJ2-1; D gene unclear. Trimming shortened V by 3 bases and J by 0 bases, and 9 bases separated the two germline ends. Germline values: CDR1 SNHLY, CDR2 FYNNEI. The CDR3 has 15 residues.

The chain is built from TRBV5-1 and TRBJ1-2, with 7 positions matching TRBD1. Germline lookup yields CDR1 SGHRS and CDR2 YFSETQ. The ends lost 0 bases at V and 7 bases at J; junction bases unmatched: 6. The CDR3 is 14 residues long. The CDR3, as DNA: TGCGCCAGCAGCTTGGCAGGGGGGGCCCGTGGCTACACCTTC. Protein product: CASSLAGGARGYTF.

The chain carries TRBV6-6 and TRBJ2-7, with 10 bases lining up with TRBD1. Germline V gene sequence: CDR1 MNHNY, CDR2 SVGAGI (reference sequence). The J segment lost 2 bases and the V segment lost 2 bases, leaving 3 bases of the junction unmatched. The length of the CDR3 is 15 residues. CDR3 region: CASSYPGQGTYEQYF. In nucleotides, the CDR3 is TGTGCCAGCAGTTACCCGGGACAGGGGACCTACGAGCAGTACTTC.

J is TRBJ2-7 and V is TRBV19, with D possibly matching TRBD2 (6 bases). Deletions cut 3 bases from V and 1 base from J, with 10 bases between. The germline V gene encodes CDR1 LNHDA and CDR2 SQIVND (reference sequence). The CDR3 is made up of 14 amino acids. CDR3 DNA sequence: TGTGCCAGTAGTATCGGGGGAGCGTCCTACGAGCAGTACTTC. This gives the protein CASSIGGASYEQYF.

V usage is TRBV4-3 and J usage is TRBJ2-6; TRBD2 might be the D (5 bases). The CDR3 has 15 residues. V gave up 5 bases and J gave up 2 bases, with 10 bases separating them. Germline V gene data show CDR1 as LGHNA and CDR2 as YSLEER. In DNA, the CDR3 is TGCGCCAGCAGCTTACTCGGGGCTGGGGCCAACGTCCTGACTTTC. This gives the protein CASSLLGAGANVLTF.

This clone was seen only once. The chain carries TRBV27 and TRBJ2-7, with 10 bases lining up with TRBD2. The germline V gene has CDR1 MNHEY and CDR2 SMNVEV (reference sequence). This CDR3 comprises 16 residues. V was pared by 3 bases and J by 3 bases, with 8 bases of the junction left unmatched. CDR3 DNA sequence: TGTGCCAGCAGTTTGGGGGGACTAGCGCCCGGCTACGAGCAGTACTTC. It yields the protein CASSLGGLAPGYEQYF.

The rearrangement uses TRBV27 and TRBJ2-1; no reliable D call. Trimming stripped 10 bases from V and 14 bases from J, with 18 bases between. This CDR3 is 11 amino acids long. Germline V lookup: CDR1 MNHEY, CDR2 SMNVEV (reference sequence). DNA for the CDR3: TGTGCCACCGGCCCTTTGGGGTCGGAGTTCTTC. Protein product: CATGPLGSEFF.

The CDR3: CASSPTTGSTEAFF. The DNA for the CDR3 is TGTGCCAGCAGCCCGACCACAGGGAGTACTGAAGCTTTCTTT. The genes are TRBV11-3 and TRBJ1-1; D possibly corresponds to TRBD1 (6 bases). The ends were cut back, 5 bases at V and 5 bases at J, with 15 bases in the middle. In germline, CDR1 is SGHNT, CDR2 YENEEA. CDR3 length: 14 amino acids.

The chain carries TRBV28 and TRBJ2-3, with D uncertain. Germline V gene data show CDR1 as MDHEN and CDR2 as SYDVKM. Between the trimmed V and J ends, which lost 4 bases and 4 bases, there was a span of 3 bases. This CDR3 has 11 residues. The CDR3 sequence: CASSWADTQYF. In DNA form, the CDR3 reads TGTGCCAGCAGTTGGGCAGATACGCAGTATTTT.

This rearrangement joins TRBV13 to TRBJ1-2; D is unclear. V lost 0 bases, J lost 2 bases, and 7 bases lay in between. This CDR3 spans 14 amino acids. In germline, CDR1 is PRHDT, CDR2 FYEKMQ (reference sequence). The CDR3 DNA reads as TGTGCCAGCAGCTTAGGGGCAGACAACTATGGCTACACCTTC. Its protein is CASSLGADNYGYTF.

This clone has more than one count but fewer than ten. The chain links TRBV28 to TRBJ1-5, with a weak D call TRBD1 (5 bases). V dropped 8 bases and J dropped 4 bases, with 9 bases sitting between them. CDR1 and CDR2 (germline): MDHEN, SYDVKM. The CDR3 length is 12 residues. The CDR3 coding sequence is TGTGCCAGCCGGGACGGTAATCAGCCCCAGCATTTT. This encodes CASRDGNQPQHF. The full variable domain, completed using reference TRBV28 and TRBJ1-5, is DVKVTQSSRYLVKRTGEKVFLECVQDMDHENMFWYRQDPGLGLRLIYFSYDVKMKEKGDIPEGYSVSREKKERFSLILESASTNQTSMYLCASRDGNQPQHFGDGTRLSIL.

The chain uses TRBV4-1 and TRBJ1-2; 8 positions agree with TRBD1. V lost 3 bases to trimming and J lost 4 bases; unmatched junction nucleotides: 7. The CDR3 loop spans 15 amino acids. In germline, CDR1 is MGHRA, CDR2 YSYEKL. The CDR3 region has the DNA TGCGCCAGCAGCCAGGGGGACAGGACCCTCTATGGCTACACCTTC. It encodes CASSQGDRTLYGYTF.

This clone is a singleton in its sample. CDR3 residues: CASSYTRGTNEKLFF. CDR3 DNA: TGTGCCAGCAGTTACACCAGGGGAACTAATGAAAAACTGTTTTTT. The rearrangement joins TRBV6-5 to TRBJ1-4; tentative D call: TRBD1 (6 bases). The CDR3 is 15 amino acids. The V end was cut by 2 bases, the J end by 1 base, with 8 bases between. Germline CDR1 is MNHEY and CDR2 is SVGAGI.

This rearrangement joins TRBV28 to TRBJ1-2; D may be TRBD1 (6 bases). Germline assignment: CDR1 MDHEN and CDR2 SYDVKM. The germline V and J ends were trimmed by 10 bases and 10 bases, with 19 bases remaining between them. There are 12 residues in the CDR3. This CDR3 reads CATWIFTGIYTF. CDR3 nucleotide sequence: TGTGCCACCTGGATTTTCACAGGGATCTACACCTTC.

The chain recombines TRBV4-1 with TRBJ2-1, with 10 bases matching TRBD2. Germline lookup yields CDR1 MGHRA and CDR2 YSYEKL. V was clipped by 0 bases and J by 5 bases; unmatched bases: 4. The CDR3 covers 16 residues. In DNA, the CDR3 is TGCGCCAGCAGCCAAGACGGAGCGGGGGGGAACAATGAGCAGTTCTTC. Protein: CASSQDGAGGNNEQFF.